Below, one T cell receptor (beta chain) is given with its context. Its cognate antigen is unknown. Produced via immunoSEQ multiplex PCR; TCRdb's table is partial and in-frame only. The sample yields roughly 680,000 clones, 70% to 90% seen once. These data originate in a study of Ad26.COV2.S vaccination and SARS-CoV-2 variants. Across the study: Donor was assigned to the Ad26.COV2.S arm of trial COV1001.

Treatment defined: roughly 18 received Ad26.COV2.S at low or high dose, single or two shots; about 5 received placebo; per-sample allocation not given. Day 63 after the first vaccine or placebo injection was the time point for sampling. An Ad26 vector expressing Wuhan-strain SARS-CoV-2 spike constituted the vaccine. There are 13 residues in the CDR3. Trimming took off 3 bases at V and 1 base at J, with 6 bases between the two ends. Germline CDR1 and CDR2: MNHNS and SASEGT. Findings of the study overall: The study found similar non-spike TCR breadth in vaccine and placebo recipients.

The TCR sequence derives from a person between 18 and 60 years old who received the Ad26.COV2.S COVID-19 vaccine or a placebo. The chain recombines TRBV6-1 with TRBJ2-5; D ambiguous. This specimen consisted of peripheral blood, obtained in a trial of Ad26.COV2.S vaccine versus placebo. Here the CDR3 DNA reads TGTGCCAGCAGTGAGCAGACCCAAGAGACCCAGTACTTC. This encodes CASSEQTQETQYF.